A selection of T cell receptor beta chains follows, all from one sample in a study of blood T cell repertoires in COVID-19. The method was immunoSEQ multiplex PCR; TCRdb's version includes in-frame clones alone and lacks a portion of them. The sample consists of some 400,000 clones, about nine tenths of them appearing once. Specimen: PBMCs or T cells enriched from blood (not recorded which). These receptors originate from a woman between 40 and 55 years old who had been exposed to COVID-19. Each CDR3 is given with its conserved first and last residue. The order of the fields is CDR3 length, V gene, J gene, D gene, clone size, CDR3 protein, CDR3 DNA. A D gene is named only where the DNA matches it firmly. A clone size is listed for some rows: how often the clone was seen (once, few, many), or a class if it is expanded.

CDR3 length: 16; V gene: TRBV19; J gene: TRBJ1-1; D gene: .; clone size: .; CDR3 protein: CASSTYTGHRNTEAFF; CDR3 DNA: TGTGCCAGTAGTACCTATACGGGACACCGGAACACTGAAGCTTTCTTT
CDR3 length: 14; V gene: TRBV18; J gene: TRBJ2-7; D gene: .; clone size: .; CDR3 protein: CASSPRQNEVEQYF; CDR3 DNA: TGTGCCAGCTCACCGAGACAGAACGAGGTCGAGCAGTACTTC
CDR3 length: 15; V gene: TRBV6-5; J gene: TRBJ1-1; D gene: .; clone size: .; CDR3 protein: CASSQTGILNTEAFF; CDR3 DNA: TGTGCCAGCAGCCAGACTGGTATCCTGAACACTGAAGCTTTCTTT
CDR3 length: 15; V gene: TRBV30; J gene: TRBJ1-2; D gene: TRBD1; clone size: .; CDR3 protein: CAWNLDRGTRPGYTF; CDR3 DNA: TGTGCCTGGAACCTCGACAGGGGAACCCGCCCCGGCTACACCTTC
CDR3 length: 14; V gene: TRBV10-3; J gene: TRBJ1-1; D gene: .; clone size: .; CDR3 protein: CAISPRGGMDEAFF; CDR3 DNA: TGTGCCATCAGTCCTAGGGGGGGAATGGATGAAGCTTTCTTT
CDR3 length: 15; V gene: TRBV11-3; J gene: TRBJ2-7; D gene: .; clone size: .; CDR3 protein: CASSLLGTLSYEQYF; CDR3 DNA: TGTGCCAGCAGCTTATTAGGGACACTATCCTACGAGCAGTACTTC
CDR3 length: 15; V gene: TRBV5-1; J gene: TRBJ1-4; D gene: TRBD1; clone size: .; CDR3 protein: CASSLSDRDNEKLFF; CDR3 DNA: TGCGCCAGCAGCTTGAGTGACAGGGATAATGAAAAACTGTTTTTT
CDR3 length: 15; V gene: TRBV4-3; J gene: TRBJ2-5; D gene: .; clone size: .; CDR3 protein: CASSQDWRNQETQYF; CDR3 DNA: TGCGCCAGCAGCCAAGACTGGAGGAACCAAGAGACCCAGTACTTC
CDR3 length: 14; V gene: TRBV6-5; J gene: TRBJ2-7; D gene: TRBD1; clone size: .; CDR3 protein: CATQGTGRPYEQYF; CDR3 DNA: TGTGCCACCCAAGGGACAGGTCGACCCTACGAGCAGTACTTC
CDR3 length: 14; V gene: TRBV7-8; J gene: TRBJ2-3; D gene: .; clone size: once; CDR3 protein: CASSLAMATDTQYF; CDR3 DNA: TGTGCCAGCAGCTTAGCGATGGCCACAGATACGCAGTATTTT
CDR3 length: 14; V gene: TRBV2; J gene: TRBJ2-2; D gene: .; clone size: .; CDR3 protein: CASSGDTNTGELFF; CDR3 DNA: TGTGCCAGCAGTGGGGACACCAACACCGGGGAGCTGTTTTTT
CDR3 length: 13; V gene: TRBV6-5; J gene: TRBJ2-7; D gene: .; clone size: .; CDR3 protein: CASSLTEFYEQYF; CDR3 DNA: TGTGCCAGCAGTTTGACAGAGTTCTACGAGCAGTACTTC
CDR3 length: 14; V gene: TRBV21-1; J gene: TRBJ1-2; D gene: .; clone size: .; CDR3 protein: CASSYLGQGCGYTF; CDR3 DNA: TGTGCCAGCAGCTATCTGGGACAGGGATGTGGCTACACCTTC
CDR3 length: 14; V gene: TRBV5-1; J gene: TRBJ1-1; D gene: TRBD1; clone size: .; CDR3 protein: CASSYRDRGTEAFF; CDR3 DNA: TGCGCCAGCAGCTACCGGGACAGGGGTACTGAAGCTTTCTTT
CDR3 length: 14; V gene: TRBV7-3; J gene: TRBJ2-1; D gene: .; clone size: .; CDR3 protein: CASSPGARIGEQFF; CDR3 DNA: TGTGCCAGCAGCCCCGGCGCTAGAATCGGTGAGCAGTTCTTC
CDR3 length: 15; V gene: TRBV5-4; J gene: TRBJ1-1; D gene: TRBD1; clone size: .; CDR3 protein: CASSFPGGKGTEAFF; CDR3 DNA: TGTGCCAGCAGCTTCCCAGGGGGCAAGGGGACTGAAGCTTTCTTT
CDR3 length: 16; V gene: TRBV5-4; J gene: TRBJ2-3; D gene: TRBD2; clone size: .; CDR3 protein: CASTDGTSGSIDTQYF; CDR3 DNA: TGTGCCAGCACCGATGGGACTAGCGGGAGCATAGATACGCAGTATTTT
CDR3 length: 15; V gene: TRBV27; J gene: TRBJ1-1; D gene: .; clone size: .; CDR3 protein: CASSPPRGRYTEAFF; CDR3 DNA: TGTGCCAGCAGTCCCCCCCGGGGAAGGTACACTGAAGCTTTCTTT
CDR3 length: 12; V gene: TRBV19; J gene: TRBJ2-1; D gene: .; clone size: once; CDR3 protein: CASRRQDNEQFF; CDR3 DNA: TGTGCCAGTAGGAGACAGGACAATGAGCAGTTCTTC
CDR3 length: 15; V gene: TRBV5-1; J gene: TRBJ1-5; D gene: .; clone size: .; CDR3 protein: CASSLEGRGGQPQHF; CDR3 DNA: TGCGCCAGCAGCTTGGAGGGAAGGGGCGGTCAGCCCCAGCATTTT
CDR3 length: 14; V gene: TRBV3-1/TRBV3-2; J gene: TRBJ1-4; D gene: .; clone size: .; CDR3 protein: CASSQAATGEKLFF; CDR3 DNA: TGTGCCAGCAGCCAAGCTGCTACAGGAGAAAAACTGTTTTTT
CDR3 length: 16; V gene: TRBV18; J gene: TRBJ1-1; D gene: .; clone size: .; CDR3 protein: CASSPRAGQLGTEAFF; CDR3 DNA: TGTGCCAGCTCACCCCGGGCAGGGCAGTTAGGCACTGAAGCTTTCTTT
CDR3 length: 15; V gene: TRBV19; J gene: TRBJ1-4; D gene: .; clone size: .; CDR3 protein: CASTALTGGNEKLFF; CDR3 DNA: TGTGCCAGTACCGCTCTGACAGGAGGCAATGAAAAACTGTTTTTT
CDR3 length: 14; V gene: TRBV27; J gene: TRBJ2-7; D gene: .; clone size: .; CDR3 protein: CASSLFAGDNEQYF; CDR3 DNA: TGTGCCAGCAGTTTATTCGCCGGGGACAACGAGCAGTACTTC
CDR3 length: 11; V gene: TRBV30; J gene: TRBJ2-1; D gene: TRBD1; clone size: .; CDR3 protein: CAWSPGQPTFF; CDR3 DNA: TGTGCCTGGAGTCCGGGACAGCCGACTTTCTTC
CDR3 length: 16; V gene: TRBV5-5; J gene: TRBJ1-2; D gene: TRBD1; clone size: .; CDR3 protein: CASSLPGQGPEDGYTF; CDR3 DNA: TGTGCCAGCAGCTTGCCTGGACAGGGACCCGAAGATGGCTACACCTTC
CDR3 length: 16; V gene: TRBV7-8; J gene: TRBJ2-7; D gene: .; clone size: .; CDR3 protein: CASSLPSEGAGYEQYF; CDR3 DNA: TGTGCCAGCAGCCTCCCCTCGGAGGGGGCAGGGTACGAGCAGTACTTC
CDR3 length: 14; V gene: TRBV5-4; J gene: TRBJ1-1; D gene: TRBD1; clone size: .; CDR3 protein: CASSNSRTGSEAFF; CDR3 DNA: TGTGCCAGCAGCAATTCGAGGACAGGTTCTGAAGCTTTCTTT
CDR3 length: 15; V gene: TRBV5-1; J gene: TRBJ2-1; D gene: .; clone size: .; CDR3 protein: CASTFSSGSYNEQFF; CDR3 DNA: TGCGCCAGCACCTTTTCGTCGGGCTCCTACAATGAGCAGTTCTTC
CDR3 length: 13; V gene: TRBV27; J gene: TRBJ1-1; D gene: TRBD1; clone size: .; CDR3 protein: CASRRTGSTEAFF; CDR3 DNA: TGTGCCAGCAGGAGGACAGGGAGCACTGAAGCTTTCTTT
CDR3 length: 17; V gene: TRBV11-3; J gene: TRBJ2-1; D gene: TRBD2; clone size: .; CDR3 protein: CASSLLSGSGGYNEQFF; CDR3 DNA: TGTGCCAGCAGCTTATTGAGCGGGAGTGGAGGATACAATGAGCAGTTCTTC
CDR3 length: 15; V gene: TRBV7-2; J gene: TRBJ2-2; D gene: .; clone size: .; CDR3 protein: CASSFRHKNTGELFF; CDR3 DNA: TGTGCCAGCAGCTTTAGACACAAGAACACCGGGGAGCTGTTTTTT
CDR3 length: 16; V gene: TRBV10-3; J gene: TRBJ2-1; D gene: TRBD2; clone size: .; CDR3 protein: CAISEDLAGGYTEQFF; CDR3 DNA: TGTGCCATCAGTGAGGACCTAGCGGGGGGGTACACTGAGCAGTTCTTC
CDR3 length: 14; V gene: TRBV7-2; J gene: TRBJ2-4; D gene: .; clone size: few; CDR3 protein: CASSLGRNPGIQYF; CDR3 DNA: TGTGCCAGCAGCTTAGGACGGAACCCGGGCATTCAGTACTTC
CDR3 length: 13; V gene: TRBV9; J gene: TRBJ1-2; D gene: TRBD1; clone size: .; CDR3 protein: CASSAQGDYGYTF; CDR3 DNA: TGTGCCAGCAGCGCACAGGGGGATTATGGCTACACCTTC
CDR3 length: 14; V gene: TRBV7-2; J gene: TRBJ2-1; D gene: .; clone size: .; CDR3 protein: CASSSERVGNEQFF; CDR3 DNA: TGTGCCAGCAGCTCAGAGCGGGTGGGAAATGAGCAGTTCTTC
CDR3 length: 19; V gene: TRBV19; J gene: TRBJ2-3; D gene: TRBD2; clone size: .; CDR3 protein: CASSRLAGGVLLGTDTQYF; CDR3 DNA: TGTGCCAGTAGTAGACTAGCGGGAGGTGTGTTGCTCGGCACAGATACGCAGTATTTT
CDR3 length: 13; V gene: TRBV9; J gene: TRBJ2-1; D gene: TRBD2; clone size: .; CDR3 protein: CASAKWGEGEQFF; CDR3 DNA: TGTGCCAGCGCCAAGTGGGGGGAGGGTGAGCAGTTCTTC
CDR3 length: 13; V gene: TRBV2; J gene: TRBJ1-1; D gene: TRBD1; clone size: .; CDR3 protein: CASSQTGGTEAFF; CDR3 DNA: TGTGCCAGCAGTCAAACAGGGGGGACTGAAGCTTTCTTT
CDR3 length: 14; V gene: TRBV30; J gene: TRBJ1-2; D gene: TRBD1; clone size: .; CDR3 protein: CAWSRQGFRYGYTF; CDR3 DNA: TGTGCCTGGAGCCGACAGGGATTCCGCTATGGCTACACCTTC
CDR3 length: 14; V gene: TRBV6-2/TRBV6-3; J gene: TRBJ2-5; D gene: TRBD2; clone size: .; CDR3 protein: CASSYSGGGGTQYF; CDR3 DNA: TGTGCCAGCAGTTACTCCGGCGGCGGGGGGACCCAGTACTTC
CDR3 length: 16; V gene: TRBV3-1/TRBV3-2; J gene: TRBJ1-4; D gene: TRBD1; clone size: once; CDR3 protein: CASSQRTGGGYEKLFF; CDR3 DNA: TGTGCCAGCAGCCAGCGGACAGGAGGGGGGTATGAAAAACTGTTTTTT
CDR3 length: 15; V gene: TRBV19; J gene: TRBJ1-4; D gene: TRBD1; clone size: once; CDR3 protein: CASNDRDRVPKKLFF; CDR3 DNA: TGTGCCAGTAATGATCGGGACAGGGTCCCTAAAAAACTGTTTTTT
CDR3 length: 16; V gene: TRBV15; J gene: TRBJ2-1; D gene: TRBD2; clone size: .; CDR3 protein: CATSRDGSGRADEQFF; CDR3 DNA: TGTGCCACCAGCAGAGATGGGAGCGGGAGGGCAGATGAGCAGTTCTTC
CDR3 length: 15; V gene: TRBV29-1; J gene: TRBJ2-1; D gene: TRBD2; clone size: .; CDR3 protein: CSVGGGSGRSNEQFF; CDR3 DNA: TGCAGCGTTGGGGGAGGTAGCGGGAGGTCCAATGAGCAGTTCTTC
CDR3 length: 15; V gene: TRBV18; J gene: TRBJ2-7; D gene: .; clone size: .; CDR3 protein: CASSRTTGSSYEQYF; CDR3 DNA: TGTGCCAGCTCACGGACAACCGGGAGCTCCTACGAGCAGTACTTC
CDR3 length: 14; V gene: TRBV19; J gene: TRBJ1-6; D gene: .; clone size: .; CDR3 protein: CASKMEGIISPLHF; CDR3 DNA: TGTGCCAGCAAGATGGAGGGTATTATTTCACCCCTCCACTTT
CDR3 length: 16; V gene: TRBV7-9; J gene: TRBJ2-1; D gene: TRBD2; clone size: .; CDR3 protein: CASSPPPAGVRNEQFF; CDR3 DNA: TGTGCCAGCAGCCCACCACCAGCGGGAGTTCGGAATGAGCAGTTCTTC
CDR3 length: 14; V gene: TRBV3-1/TRBV3-2; J gene: TRBJ2-1; D gene: .; clone size: .; CDR3 protein: CASSPDSSYNEQFF; CDR3 DNA: TGTGCCAGCAGCCCCGACAGCTCCTACAATGAGCAGTTCTTC
CDR3 length: 15; V gene: TRBV14; J gene: TRBJ1-6; D gene: .; clone size: .; CDR3 protein: CASSRGGGGNSPLHF; CDR3 DNA: TGTGCCAGCAGCCGAGGCGGTGGAGGTAATTCACCCCTCCACTTT
CDR3 length: 14; V gene: TRBV7-2; J gene: TRBJ2-5; D gene: .; clone size: once; CDR3 protein: CASSLAGVRETQYF; CDR3 DNA: TGTGCCAGCAGCTTAGCGGGAGTTAGGGAGACCCAGTACTTC
CDR3 length: 15; V gene: TRBV2; J gene: TRBJ1-4; D gene: TRBD1; clone size: .; CDR3 protein: CASSLTGATNEKLFF; CDR3 DNA: TGTGCCAGCAGCCTAACAGGGGCGACAAATGAAAAACTGTTTTTT
CDR3 length: 16; V gene: TRBV11-2; J gene: TRBJ2-1; D gene: TRBD2; clone size: .; CDR3 protein: CASSLRPLAGDDEQFF; CDR3 DNA: TGTGCCAGCAGCTTAAGACCCCTAGCGGGGGACGATGAGCAGTTCTTC
CDR3 length: 16; V gene: TRBV19; J gene: TRBJ2-1; D gene: TRBD2; clone size: .; CDR3 protein: CASSAELAGGTPEQFF; CDR3 DNA: TGTGCCAGTAGTGCAGAACTAGCGGGAGGGACACCTGAGCAGTTCTTC
CDR3 length: 13; V gene: TRBV11-3; J gene: TRBJ2-5; D gene: TRBD1; clone size: .; CDR3 protein: CASSSRQGETQYF; CDR3 DNA: TGTGCCAGCAGCTCCAGACAGGGAGAGACCCAGTACTTC
CDR3 length: 15; V gene: TRBV24-1; J gene: TRBJ2-2; D gene: TRBD1; clone size: .; CDR3 protein: CATSDPGGNTGELFF; CDR3 DNA: TGTGCCACCAGTGACCCAGGGGGGAACACCGGGGAGCTGTTTTTT